This T cell receptor (beta chain) is from a study of monozygotic twins with cystic fibrosis (dated by TCRdb to about 2021). Study-level background: Barcoded libraries were prepared from about 3 micrograms of fragmented DNA with roughly 16 PCR cycles. On the day of blood sampling, twins were ranked among 1,060 cohort participants for weight-for-height and for FEVPerc (FEV1 disease centile). Data for three of the twin pairs had been reported earlier in a different context. The study compared TCR beta repertoires within and between 16 monozygotic twin pairs with cystic fibrosis to assess genetic influence on V and J gene usage. Ten female and six male twin pairs, aged roughly 2.0 to 40 years (median around 10 years) and mostly children and adolescents, were included in the cohort. The paper as a whole reports these results and caveats: No association turned up between shared CDR3 numbers and age, concordance or disease severity, and the cohort was small. Significantly higher nucleotide-identical clonotype sharing was observed within monozygotic CF twin pairs than between unrelated CF individuals (P = 0.000026, Mann-Whitney). Simpson clonality was generally low (median approximately 0.0097), which suggests a naive-dominated repertoire, and clonality was higher in the most severely affected patients. In 13 of 16 pairs, V gene usage most closely resembled the co-twin's, and the same held for J usage in 8 of 16 pairs, a pattern suggesting genetic constraints.

Details on this clone: The specificity of this receptor is unknown. Base qualities are not recorded, but no much larger clone differs from it by a single base.

From cysteine to phenylalanine, the CDR3 is 14 amino acids long. Only the CDR3 DNA stays, 42 bases, in frame from base 1. CDR1 and CDR2 are drawn from the germline V gene: SGHDT, YYEEEE. V is clipped by 2 bases and J by 2 bases, and the sequence between their germline boundaries is 8 bases long. The twin pairs came from the European Cystic Fibrosis Twin and Sibling Study Cohort, which recruited patients from over a hundred CF clinics across 14 European countries. Both zygosity and CFTR genotype were checked in-house, and zygosity was tested with multiplex PCR across nine short tandem repeat loci. Peripheral blood was taken from each twin, and clinical parameters were recorded on the day of blood sampling. Phenol/chloroform extraction was used to isolate genomic DNA from peripheral blood cells, and the DNA was then kept in TE buffer at 4 degrees C. Following the manufacturer's instructions, TCR beta CDR3 regions were amplified by multiplex PCR with the immunoSEQ immune profiling system. An Illumina NextSeq system was used for sequencing. The authors' analysis ran thus. Sequence data were processed on the immunoSEQ Analyzer platform, and clonality was computed as the square root of Simpson's index of productive rearrangements. Similarity in V and J usage was quantified by Jensen-Shannon distance, and CDR3 generation probabilities were calculated with OLGA. The immuneACCESS database (August 2020) and VDJdb (December 2020) were searched for shared CDR3 sequences. TCRdb re-hosts the immuneACCESS table, in-frame sequences only. Its copies lack some clones; in the studies checked, an unresolved V gene accounts for under half of them, and the cause for the rest is not known. V, J and clone size reflect that table, while D and trimming were determined from the DNA. This sample lists tens of thousands of clones; just over 95% were detected once. About 0.17% of the sample lies in the top ten.

The source of this sequence is a girl aged 2-10 years with cystic fibrosis. Sequencing used blood. This chain is built from TRBV5-6 and TRBJ1-5, and perhaps TRBD1 as D gene, on 5 matching bases. The DNA reads TGTGCCAGCAGCTTTGGGGACGGCAATCAGCCCCAGCATTTT. Translated, this is CASSFGDGNQPQHF.